This T cell receptor (beta chain) was captured by sequencing in a study of CD8+ T cells in alopecia areata. Findings of the study overall: Normal scalp showed lower clonality than lesional scalp, especially alopecia totalis/universalis.

The CDR3 covers 13 residues. After removal of 4 bases from V and 11 bases from J, the junction contained 5 bases not matched to a gene. The V gene's germline CDR1 is MGHDK and CDR2 SYGVNS. Concerning this clone: What it binds is not known.

RNA, once extracted, was reverse transcribed into cDNA for use as the sequencing template. Sequenced by immunoSEQ multiplex PCR; TCRdb stores in-frame clones only, minus some. The sample has more than 75,000 clones; around 38% are singletons. The receptor was isolated from a human donor with alopecia areata. Sequenced: CD4+ T cells sorted from blood. The V call is TRBV25-1, the J call TRBJ1-6; 7 bases agree with TRBD1. The CDR3 sequence: CASSGQGMPPLHF. CDR3 nucleotide sequence: TGTGCCAGCAGTGGACAGGGAATGCCACCCCTCCACTTT.